The 23 T cell receptor beta chains presented below share a single source sample, sequenced in a study of T cell changes during pregnancy in multiple sclerosis. Only in-frame clones appear in the TCRdb table, and some are missing; sequencing was by immunoSEQ multiplex PCR. Here the sample spans around 50,000 clones, roughly 94% being singletons. Sequenced here: CD8+ T cells from peripheral blood mononuclear cells, sampled in the first trimester of pregnancy. All receptors come from a female donor with multiple sclerosis, enrolled in a pregnancy study.

V is TRBV4-3 and J is TRBJ2-1; the D gene is possibly TRBD2 (5 bases). The CDR3 contains 18 residues. CDR1 and CDR2 from the germline V gene are LGHNA and YSLEER. Trimming stripped 0 bases from V and 4 bases from J, with 19 bases between. The CDR3 is CASSQDVGNLASYNEQFF. DNA for the CDR3: TGCGCCAGCAGCCAAGATGTGGGGAATCTAGCTTCATACAATGAGCAGTTCTTC.

The chain uses TRBV5-1 and TRBJ1-1; 7 nucleotides agree with TRBD1. Germline V gene sequence: CDR1 SGHRS, CDR2 YFSETQ. V lost 7 bases, J lost 5 bases, and 2 bases stayed unmatched. The CDR3 has 11 amino acids. The DNA for the CDR3 is TGCGCCAGCGCAGGGGGGACTGAAGCTTTCTTT. Residues: CASAGGTEAFF.

V gene TRBV11-2 combines with J gene TRBJ2-7, with D unresolved. The length of the CDR3 is 13 residues. Deletions cut 0 bases from V and 7 bases from J, with 10 bases between. In germline, CDR1 is SGHAT, CDR2 FQNNGV. For the CDR3, the DNA is TGTGCCAGCAGCTTAGATCGATCGAGGGAGCAGTACTTC. This translates into CASSLDRSREQYF.

The chain couples TRBV6-6 to TRBJ1-1; D gene unclear. From germline, CDR1 is MNHNY and CDR2 SVGAGI (reference sequence). CDR3 length equals 14 residues. V was cut by 4 bases and J by 4 bases, with 13 bases left in between. The CDR3 loop is CASSSPTEPTEAFF. The DNA of the CDR3 is TGTGCCAGCAGTTCACCTACGGAGCCCACTGAAGCTTTCTTT.

This rearrangement joins TRBV19 to TRBJ1-1; 8 positions agree with TRBD1. There are 13 residues in the CDR3. Germline assignment: CDR1 LNHDA and CDR2 SQIVND (reference sequence). The trim removed 7 bases at V and 4 bases at J, leaving 5 bases unmatched. The CDR3: CASTWTGSTEAFF. CDR3 in DNA: TGTGCCAGTACCTGGACAGGGAGCACTGAAGCTTTCTTT.

The genes are TRBV10-3 and TRBJ2-7; 10 bases map to TRBD1. Germline assignment: CDR1 ENHRY and CDR2 SYGVKD. V gave up 4 bases and J gave up 4 bases; unmatched junction bases: 7. The CDR3 extends over 15 amino acids. The CDR3 spells CAISGGQGPVYEQYF. CDR3 nucleotides: TGTGCCATCAGTGGGGGACAGGGGCCAGTTTACGAGCAGTACTTC.

The J gene is TRBJ2-6, the V gene TRBV13; D is perhaps TRBD2 (6 bases). The V end lost 4 bases, the J end lost 0 bases, and 7 bases lay between the germline ends. This CDR3 contains 15 residues. CDR1 PRHDT and CDR2 FYEKMQ come from the germline V gene (reference sequence). The DNA for the CDR3 is TGTGCCAGCAGCTGGGGAGGCTCTGGGGCCAACGTCCTGACTTTC. Translated: CASSWGGSGANVLTF. Combining the CDR3 with reference TRBV13 and TRBJ2-6 gives the whole variable domain AAGVIQSPRHLIKEKRETATLKCYPIPRHDTVYWYQQGPGQDPQFLISFYEKMQSDKGSIPDRFSAQQFSDYHSELNMSSLELGDSALYFCASSWGGSGANVLTFGAGSRLTVL.

V usage is TRBV5-1 and J usage is TRBJ2-7, with D possibly being TRBD1 (6 bases). CDR3 length: 13 amino acids. Germline CDR1 SGHRS, CDR2 YFSETQ. V gave up 8 bases and J gave up 3 bases, with 15 bases separating them. The CDR3 nucleotides are TGCGCCAGTTACCTCGCCAGGGGCTACGAGCAGTACTTC. Translating gives CASYLARGYEQYF. The variable domain in full, completed from reference TRBV5-1 and TRBJ2-7, reads KAGVTQTPRYLIKTRGQQVTLSCSPISGHRSVSWYQQTPGQGLQFLFEYFSETQRNKGNFPGRFSGRQFSNSRSEMNVSTLELGDSALYLCASYLARGYEQYFGPGTRLTVT.

This sequence joins TRBV29-1 and TRBJ1-3; TRBD1 agrees at 10 bases. Germline lookup yields CDR1 SQVTM and CDR2 ANQGSEA. The junction had 6 bases not matched to a gene; V was cut back by 4 bases and J by 3 bases. There are 15 residues in the CDR3. CDR3 in DNA: TGCAGCGTTGCCGGGACAGGGGCCCTTGGAAACACCATATATTTT. The encoded protein is CSVAGTGALGNTIYF.

This clone was observed a few times. V gene TRBV6-1 combines with J gene TRBJ2-7; tentative D call: TRBD2 (5 bases). V was cut by 0 bases and J by 1 base, with 13 bases left in between. Germline CDR1 reads MNHNS; CDR2 reads SASEGT. The CDR3 spans 16 residues. The CDR3 here is CASSEAAGVGSYEQYF. The DNA of the CDR3 is TGTGCCAGCAGTGAAGCTGCCGGGGTGGGATCCTACGAGCAGTACTTC.

In the case of this clone: Other DNA sequences of this sample code for an identical CDR3. This chain uses TRBV20-1 with TRBJ1-2; D may be TRBD1 (5 bases). The V gene's germline CDR1 is DFQATT and CDR2 SNEGSKA (reference sequence). The CDR3 totals 11 residues. V gave up 3 bases and J gave up 8 bases, with 10 bases separating them. CDR3 in DNA: TGCAGTGCTAGGACAGATCGCGGCTACACCTTC. It yields the protein CSARTDRGYTF.

The rearrangement joins TRBV9 to TRBJ2-7; the D gene is possibly TRBD1 (5 bases). The CDR3 is 14 residues long. Germline CDR1 is SGDLS and CDR2 is YYNGEE. Trimming took 1 base from V and 6 from J, leaving 14 bases between them. The DNA for the CDR3 is TGTGCCAGCAGCGTAAGTGGTGCTAGGGGCGAGCAGTACTTC. It translates to CASSVSGARGEQYF.

The CDR3 nucleotides read TGCGCCAGCAGCCAAGGGGGACAGGGTGTTATCTACGAGCAGTACTTC. Translation gives CASSQGGQGVIYEQYF. The chain couples TRBV4-1 to TRBJ2-7; 9 positions agree with TRBD1. Germline assignment: CDR1 MGHRA and CDR2 YSYEKL. This CDR3 has 16 residues. The V segment lost 1 base and the J segment 3 bases; nucleotides outside the gene matches: 7.

The chain carries TRBV21-1 and TRBJ2-7; no check of the table's D call, TRBD1, against the DNA was made. TRBV21-1 represents a pseudogene. The CDR3 contains 20 residues. CDR3 amino acids: CASSNNTGTELKIRSYEQYF. DNA for the CDR3: TGTGCCAGCAGCAACAACACCGGGACAGAACTAAAAATAAGATCCTACGAGCAGTACTTC.

The chain employs TRBV2 and TRBJ2-3, with TRBD1 matching over 9 bases. This CDR3 spans 13 amino acids. Trimming took 8 bases from V and 2 from J; bases not matched to a gene: 2. CDR1 and CDR2 (germline): SNHLY, FYNNEI. For the CDR3, the DNA is TGTGCCAGCCGGGACAGGGACACAGATACGCAGTATTTT. Amino acids: CASRDRDTDTQYF.

V and J are TRBV11-2 and TRBJ1-1, with 10 bases identical to TRBD1. This CDR3 is 16 amino acids long. Germline loops: CDR1 SGHAT, CDR2 FQNNGV. The V gene end was trimmed by 4 bases and the J gene end by 1 base; junction bases not matched to a gene: 6. The CDR3 loop reads CASSWTGGKGNTEAFF. The CDR3 DNA follows: TGTGCCAGCAGCTGGACAGGGGGAAAAGGGAACACTGAAGCTTTCTTT.

This clone has a single count. The V gene is TRBV7-6, the J gene TRBJ2-3; tentatively, D is TRBD1 (6 bases). With 5 bases removed from V and 0 bases from J, the gap between germline ends came to 18 bases. This CDR3 is 17 amino acids long. Germline-derived CDR1 and CDR2 are SGHVS and FNYEAQ. The CDR3 DNA reads as TGTGCCAGCAGCGCGCAAACGACCGGGACAAGCACAGATACGCAGTATTTT. It is translated as CASSAQTTGTSTDTQYF.

This clone came up once. This sequence joins TRBV7-6 and TRBJ2-7, with a tentative D call TRBD1 (6 bases). The CDR3 totals 14 residues. V was shortened by 5 bases and J by 4 bases, with 15 bases between the two germline ends. Germline CDR1 and CDR2: SGHVS and FNYEAQ. The CDR3 nucleotides read TGTGCCAGCAGCCCTACAGGGTTAATATACGAGCAGTACTTC. It codes for CASSPTGLIYEQYF.

The CDR3 loop reads CASSLTGIGNTEAFF. The DNA for the CDR3 is TGTGCCAGCAGTCTCACAGGGATAGGGAACACTGAAGCTTTCTTT. The chain recombines TRBV27 with TRBJ1-1; possible D gene TRBD1, 6 bases. CDR3 length equals 15 residues. V was cut by 5 bases and J by 1 base, with 14 bases left in between. CDR1 is MNHEY, CDR2 SMNVEV, per germline (reference sequence).

This chain joins TRBV27 and TRBJ2-1, with 7 bases matching TRBD2. The CDR3 length is 14 residues. The germline CDR1 and CDR2 sequences are MNHEY and SMNVEV (reference sequence). J gave up 0 bases and V 6 bases, and 2 bases lay outside the gene matches. The chain's CDR3 is CASSPGGSYNEQFF. As DNA, the CDR3 is TGTGCCAGCAGCCCGGGGGGCTCCTACAATGAGCAGTTCTTC.

The chain joins TRBV9 to TRBJ2-3, with 12 positions matching TRBD2. Germline CDR1 SGDLS, CDR2 YYNGEE. V was pared by 5 bases and J by 2 bases, with 3 bases of the junction left unmatched. CDR3 length: 15 amino acids. The CDR3 spells CASSPSGRATDTQYF. The CDR3 coding sequence is TGTGCCAGCAGTCCTAGCGGGAGGGCCACAGATACGCAGTATTTT.

The chain recombines TRBV27 with TRBJ2-1; D might be TRBD1 (5 bases). The germline CDR1 and CDR2 sequences are MNHEY and SMNVEV (reference sequence). This CDR3 has 16 amino acids. Deletions cut 5 bases from V and 0 bases from J, with 14 bases between. The CDR3 spells CASSPRASSSYNEQFF. CDR3 sequence (DNA): TGTGCCAGCAGTCCCAGGGCTTCTAGCTCCTACAATGAGCAGTTCTTC.

The chain carries TRBV4-3 and TRBJ2-1; 11 nucleotides align to TRBD2. The ends lost 3 bases at V and 4 bases at J; junction bases unmatched: 5. The CDR3 has 16 amino acids. From germline, CDR1 is LGHNA and CDR2 YSLEER. CDR3 DNA sequence: TGCGCCAGCAGCCACGAGGGGACTAGCGGATACAATGAGCAGTTCTTC. Translation gives CASSHEGTSGYNEQFF.